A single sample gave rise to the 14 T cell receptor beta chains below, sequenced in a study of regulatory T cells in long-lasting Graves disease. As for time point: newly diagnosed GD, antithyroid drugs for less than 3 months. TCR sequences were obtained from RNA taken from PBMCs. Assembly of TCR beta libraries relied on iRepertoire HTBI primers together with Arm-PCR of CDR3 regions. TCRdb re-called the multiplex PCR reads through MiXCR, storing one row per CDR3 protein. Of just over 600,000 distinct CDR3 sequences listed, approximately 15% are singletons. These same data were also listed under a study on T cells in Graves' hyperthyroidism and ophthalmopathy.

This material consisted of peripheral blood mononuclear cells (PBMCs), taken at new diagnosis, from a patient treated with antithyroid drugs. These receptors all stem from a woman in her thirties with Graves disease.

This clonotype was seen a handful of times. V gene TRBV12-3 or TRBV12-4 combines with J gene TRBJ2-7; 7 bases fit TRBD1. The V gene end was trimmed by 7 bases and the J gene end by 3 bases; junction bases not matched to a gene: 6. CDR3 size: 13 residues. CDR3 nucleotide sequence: TGTGCCAGCAAATGGACAGGCCGCTACGAGCAGTACTTC. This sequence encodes CASKWTGRYEQYF.

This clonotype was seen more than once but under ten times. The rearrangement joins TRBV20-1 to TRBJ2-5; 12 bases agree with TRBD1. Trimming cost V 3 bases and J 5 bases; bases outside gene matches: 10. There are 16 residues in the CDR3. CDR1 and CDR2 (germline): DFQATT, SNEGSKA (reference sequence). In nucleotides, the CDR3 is TGCAGTGCTAGTTCGGGACAGGGGGCGCGAAGGGAGACCCAGTACTTC. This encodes CSASSGQGARRETQYF.

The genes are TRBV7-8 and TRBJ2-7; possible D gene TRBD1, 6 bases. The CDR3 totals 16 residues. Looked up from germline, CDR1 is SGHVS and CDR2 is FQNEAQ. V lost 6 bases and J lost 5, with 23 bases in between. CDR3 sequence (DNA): TGTGCCAGCAGGCGACTTAGTACAGGGTATTTCGACGAGCAGTACTTC. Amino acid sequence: CASRRLSTGYFDEQYF. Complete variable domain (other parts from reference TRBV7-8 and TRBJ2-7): GAGVSQSPRYKVAKRGQDVALRCDPISGHVSLFWYQQALGQGPEFLTYFQNEAQLDKSGLPSDRFFAERPEGSVSTLKIQRTQQEDSAVYLCASRRLSTGYFDEQYFGPGTRLTVT.

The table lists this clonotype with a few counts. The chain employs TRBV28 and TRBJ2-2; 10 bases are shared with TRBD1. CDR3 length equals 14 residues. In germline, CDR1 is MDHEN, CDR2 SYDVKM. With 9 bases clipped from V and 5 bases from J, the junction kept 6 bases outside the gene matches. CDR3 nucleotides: TGTGCCAGTAAGACAGGGGGCGATACCGGGGAGCTGTTTTTT. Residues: CASKTGGDTGELFF.

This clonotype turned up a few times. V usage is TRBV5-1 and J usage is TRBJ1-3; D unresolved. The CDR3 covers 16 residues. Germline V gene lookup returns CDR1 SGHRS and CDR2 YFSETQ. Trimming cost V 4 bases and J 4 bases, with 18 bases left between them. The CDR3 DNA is TGCGCCAGCAGCCACGGCTCAAGCGGAATAGGAAACACCATATATTTT. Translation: CASSHGSSGIGNTIYF. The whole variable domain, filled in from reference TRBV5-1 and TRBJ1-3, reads KAGVTQTPRYLIKTRGQQVTLSCSPISGHRSVSWYQQTPGQGLQFLFEYFSETQRNKGNFPGRFSGRQFSNSRSEMNVSTLELGDSALYLCASSHGSSGIGNTIYFGEGSWLTVV.

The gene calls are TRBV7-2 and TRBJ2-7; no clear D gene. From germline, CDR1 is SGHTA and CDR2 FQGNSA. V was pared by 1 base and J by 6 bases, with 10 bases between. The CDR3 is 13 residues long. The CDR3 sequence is CASSLVSSSEQYF. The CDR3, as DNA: TGTGCCAGCAGCTTAGTGTCCAGCTCCGAGCAGTACTTC.

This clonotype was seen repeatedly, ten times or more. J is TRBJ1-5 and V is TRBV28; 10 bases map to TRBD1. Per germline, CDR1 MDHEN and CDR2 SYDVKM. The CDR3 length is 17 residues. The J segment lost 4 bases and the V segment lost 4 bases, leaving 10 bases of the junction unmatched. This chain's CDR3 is CASSSGSTGGTNQPQHF. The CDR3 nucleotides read TGTGCCAGCAGTTCTGGGTCGACAGGGGGCACGAATCAGCCCCAGCATTTT.

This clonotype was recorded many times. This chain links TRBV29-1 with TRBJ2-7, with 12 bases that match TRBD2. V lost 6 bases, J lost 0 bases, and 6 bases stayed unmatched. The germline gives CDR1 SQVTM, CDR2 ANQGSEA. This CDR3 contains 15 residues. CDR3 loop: CSVVPTSGGSYEQYF. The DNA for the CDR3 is TGCAGCGTCGTCCCGACTAGCGGGGGCTCCTACGAGCAGTACTTC.

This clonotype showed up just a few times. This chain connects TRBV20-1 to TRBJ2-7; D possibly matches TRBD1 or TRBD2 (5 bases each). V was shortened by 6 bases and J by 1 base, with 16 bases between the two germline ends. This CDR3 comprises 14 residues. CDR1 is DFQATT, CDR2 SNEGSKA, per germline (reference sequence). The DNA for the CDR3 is TGCAGTGCCGAGAGGGGAGACTCGTCCTACGAGCAGTACTTC. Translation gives CSAERGDSSYEQYF.

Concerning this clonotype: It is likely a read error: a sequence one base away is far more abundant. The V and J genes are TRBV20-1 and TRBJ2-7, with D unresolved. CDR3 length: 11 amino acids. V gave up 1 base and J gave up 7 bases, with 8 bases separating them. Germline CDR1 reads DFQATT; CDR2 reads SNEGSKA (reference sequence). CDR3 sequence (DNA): TGCAGTGCTAGAGTTCTCGATGAGCAGTACTTC. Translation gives CSARVLDEQYF.

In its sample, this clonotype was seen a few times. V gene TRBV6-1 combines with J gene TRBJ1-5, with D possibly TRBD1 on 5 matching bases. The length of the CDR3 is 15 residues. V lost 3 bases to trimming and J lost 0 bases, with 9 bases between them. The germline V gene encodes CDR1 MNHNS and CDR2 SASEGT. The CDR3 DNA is TGTGCCAGCAGTGAGCTGGGGGGTAGCAATCAGCCCCAGCATTTT. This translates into CASSELGGSNQPQHF.

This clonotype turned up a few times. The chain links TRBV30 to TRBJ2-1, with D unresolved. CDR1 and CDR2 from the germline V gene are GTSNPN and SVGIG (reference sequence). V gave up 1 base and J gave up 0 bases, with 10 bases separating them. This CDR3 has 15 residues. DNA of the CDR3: TGTGCCTGGAGTGGGAGTCTCTCCTCCTACAATGAGCAGTTCTTC. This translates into CAWSGSLSSYNEQFF.

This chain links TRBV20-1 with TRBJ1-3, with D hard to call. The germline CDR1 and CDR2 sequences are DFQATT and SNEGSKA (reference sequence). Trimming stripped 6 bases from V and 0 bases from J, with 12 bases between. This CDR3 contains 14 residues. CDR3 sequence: CSAADGLSGNTIYF. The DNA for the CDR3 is TGCAGTGCCGCGGACGGCCTCTCTGGAAACACCATATATTTT.

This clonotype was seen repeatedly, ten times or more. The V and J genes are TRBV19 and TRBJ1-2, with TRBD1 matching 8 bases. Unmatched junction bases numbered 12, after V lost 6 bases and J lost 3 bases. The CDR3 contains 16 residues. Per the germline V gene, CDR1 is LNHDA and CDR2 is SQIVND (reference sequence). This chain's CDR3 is CASRHDRTGSHYGYTF. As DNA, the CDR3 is TGTGCCAGTAGACACGACCGGACAGGGAGCCACTATGGCTACACCTTC.